These T cell receptor beta chains were read from a single sample in a study of shared clonotypes between healthy human individuals. The protocol was immunoSEQ multiplex PCR, while the TCRdb copy is restricted to in-frame clones and leaves out a portion. This sample carries roughly 2.2 million clones, just over 90% of them seen once, and the ten largest clones take approximately 0.4%. Sample: naive CD4+ T cells from PBMCs. The receptors were sampled from a man younger than 35 in good health. Some clones in this sample may be carry-over from other donors' samples. CDR3s leave out the opening cysteine and the closing phenylalanine or tryptophan.

V gene | CDR3 length | CDR3 protein
TRBV6-5 | 12 | ASSSGGYDYGYT
TRBV30 | 12 | AWSRGVYTGELF
TRBV5-1 | 11 | ASTIGVSAEQF
TRBV5-4 | 14 | ASSSLADLGTDTQY
TRBV29-1 | 10 | SVGGPVREAF
TRBV7-9 | 11 | ASSLPRGSPWY
TRBV28 | 12 | ASSLTPANEKLF
TRBV30 | 12 | ACRPFSANYGYT
TRBV28 | 14 | ASNSWAYWSSYEQY
TRBV29-1 | 11 | SVERTFQETQY
TRBV27 | 12 | ASSLSSGVYEQY
TRBV7-3 | 13 | ASSLTAGPYNEQF
TRBV7-8 | 13 | ASSLEGSGGQPQH
TRBV4-3 | 13 | ASSQNPGLNTEAF
TRBV5-4 | 13 | ASSLKGVLNEKLF
TRBV5-5 | 13 | ASKPGASYYNEQF
TRBV7-9 | 11 | ASSRQGITEAF
TRBV9 | 17 | ASSAGTPPGYYLQETQY
TRBV9 | 12 | ASSVAYSGNTIY
TRBV5-1 | 14 | ASSLGLAGREDTQY
TRBV5-1 | 13 | ASSLLAGVTDTQY
TRBV7-3 | 13 | ASSLMAGDTYEQY
TRBV18 | 14 | ASSPQPAANTGELF
TRBV7-9 | 10 | ASSFAGAEAF
TRBV28 | 12 | ASRPTGGAWGYT
TRBV7-8 | 13 | ASSLGRALYNEQF
TRBV20-1 | 8 | SATRGEQF
TRBV2 | 13 | ASTGRGRLSYEQY
TRBV5-1 | 11 | ASTMDSSGELF
TRBV7-9 | 11 | ASSFAGDQPQH
TRBV30 | 12 | AWSRKGVEETQY
TRBV30 | 11 | AWSVRGGQPQH
TRBV9 | 13 | ASSQQAGGPDTQY
TRBV7-3 | 12 | ASSLGGMTRTQY
TRBV28 | 14 | ASSRGTSGLSYEQY
TRBV4-1 | 16 | ASSQDLWGAAGANVLT